Presented here are 25 T cell receptor beta chains from one specimen sequenced in a study of blood T cell repertoires in COVID-19. Assay: immunoSEQ multiplex PCR; the TCRdb copy retains only in-frame clones and omits some. The sample shows approximately 160,000 clones, roughly four fifths of them seen only once. Sequences were obtained from peripheral blood. All receptors derive from a man aged 55 to 69 with active or convalescent COVID-19.

This rearrangement joins TRBV6-5 to TRBJ1-6; D is uncertain. Germline V gives CDR1 MNHEY, CDR2 SVGAGI. There are 15 residues in the CDR3. The ends were cut back, 6 bases at V and 6 bases at J, with 15 bases in the middle. CDR3 region: CASRILGEPNSPLHF. In nucleotides, the CDR3 is TGTGCCAGCAGAATCCTCGGGGAGCCTAATTCACCCCTCCACTTT.

This chain links TRBV6-5 with TRBJ2-1, with 12 bases aligning to TRBD2. Germline CDR1 and CDR2: MNHEY and SVGAGI. This CDR3 region has 14 residues. Trimming at V came to 6 bases and at J to 7 bases, leaving 4 bases not matched to a gene. The chain's CDR3 is CASSLAGGENEQFF. The CDR3 DNA is TGTGCCAGCAGCCTAGCGGGGGGGGAGAATGAGCAGTTCTTC.

This chain connects TRBV5-5 to TRBJ2-6; D may be TRBD1 (6 bases). From germline, CDR1 is SGHKS and CDR2 YYEKEE (reference sequence). This CDR3 contains 17 residues. V lost 4 bases to trimming and J lost 1 base, with 15 bases between them. In DNA, the CDR3 is TGTGCCAGCAGCCTTATTGGACAGAATTCTGGGGCCAACGTCCTGACTTTC. Translation: CASSLIGQNSGANVLTF.

The chain is built from TRBV11-3 and TRBJ2-1; 10 nucleotides match TRBD2. V lost 3 bases and J lost 0; bases outside the gene matches: 5. Germline lookup yields CDR1 SGHNT and CDR2 YENEEA. The CDR3 length is 17 residues. The CDR3 is CASSFTLAGSSYNEQFF. CDR3 DNA sequence: TGTGCCAGCAGCTTTACACTAGCGGGAAGCTCCTACAATGAGCAGTTCTTC.

The chain couples TRBV6-1 to TRBJ1-4; no firm D call. Germline V CDR1 and CDR2: MNHNS, SASEGT. This CDR3 spans 14 amino acids. The ends were cut back, 2 bases at V and 6 bases at J, with 10 bases in the middle. CDR3 sequence: CASSESGGYEKLFF. CDR3 DNA: TGTGCCAGCAGTGAAAGCGGAGGATATGAAAAACTGTTTTTT.

V usage is TRBV5-6 and J usage is TRBJ2-7; no reliable D call. The CDR3 contains 13 residues. Germline CDR1 SGHDT, CDR2 YYEEEE. Trimming removed 2 bases from V and 1 base from J, with 7 bases in between. The CDR3 coding sequence is TGTGCCAGCAGCTTCGACATTTCCTACGAGCAGTACTTC. This sequence encodes CASSFDISYEQYF. Supplemented by reference TRBV5-6 and TRBJ2-7, the full variable domain reads DAGVTQSPTHLIKTRGQQVTLRCSPKSGHDTVSWYQQALGQGPQFIFQYYEEEERQRGNFPDRFSGHQFPNYSSELNVNALLLGDSALYLCASSFDISYEQYFGPGTRLTVT.

This clone was seen just once. The V call is TRBV3-1 (or the pseudogene TRBV3-2), the J call TRBJ2-5, with 11 bases matching TRBD2. Trimming cost V 5 bases and J 5 bases; bases outside gene matches: 10. Germline V gene data show CDR1 as LGHDT and CDR2 as YNNKEL (reference sequence). The CDR3 is made up of 16 amino acids. This CDR3 is CASSDGTSGGGETQYF. CDR3 DNA sequence: TGTGCCAGCAGCGACGGGACTAGCGGCGGCGGGGAGACCCAGTACTTC.

CDR3 coding DNA: TGCAGCGTTGAACCTACAGGGAACGCAGATACGCAGTATTTT. As protein: CSVEPTGNADTQYF. The chain joins TRBV29-1 to TRBJ2-3; tentative D call: TRBD1 (6 bases). Germline lookup yields CDR1 SQVTM and CDR2 ANQGSEA. The CDR3 length is 14 residues. V was cut by 2 bases and J by 4 bases, with 13 bases left in between.

V is TRBV25-1 and J is TRBJ2-1; 8 bases are shared with TRBD2. CDR1 MGHDK and CDR2 SYGVNS come from the germline V gene. This CDR3 has 16 residues. J lost 4 bases, V lost 4 bases, and 9 bases had no gene match. This CDR3 is CASSAVGSGVYNEQFF. The CDR3 nucleotides are TGTGCCAGCAGTGCCGTAGGTAGCGGGGTTTACAATGAGCAGTTCTTC.

In this sample, this clone turned up a few times. This chain uses TRBV6-5 with TRBJ1-5; TRBD1 aligns across 8 bases. Germline V gene sequence: CDR1 MNHEY, CDR2 SVGAGI. V was clipped by 6 bases and J by 0 bases; unmatched bases: 4. This CDR3 is 15 amino acids long. The CDR3 bases are TGTGCCAGCAGAGGACAGGGTCCTAGCAATCAGCCCCAGCATTTT. Its translation is CASRGQGPSNQPQHF.

The V call is TRBV7-9, the J call TRBJ1-4; 7 bases fit TRBD1. V lost 5 bases, J lost 6 bases, and 9 bases stayed unmatched. This CDR3 contains 15 residues. The germline V gene has CDR1 SEHNR and CDR2 FQNEAQ (reference sequence). The chain's CDR3 is CASSAYRGGYEKLFF. CDR3 sequence (DNA): TGTGCCAGCAGCGCCTACAGGGGTGGATATGAAAAACTGTTTTTT.

The chain joins TRBV5-4 to TRBJ1-6, with 10 bases lining up with TRBD1. The J segment lost 7 bases and the V segment lost 3 bases, leaving 4 bases of the junction unmatched. There are 15 residues in the CDR3. Germline loops: CDR1 SGHNT, CDR2 YYREEE (reference sequence). The CDR3 protein is CASSWGTGENSPLHF. The CDR3 DNA is TGTGCCAGCAGCTGGGGGACAGGGGAGAATTCACCCCTCCACTTT.

J is TRBJ2-5 and V is TRBV4-1; D is possibly TRBD2 (6 bases). CDR1 is MGHRA, CDR2 YSYEKL, per germline. V lost 3 bases to trimming and J lost 4 bases, with 12 bases between them. CDR3 length: 14 residues. DNA for the CDR3: TGCGCCAGCAGCCAGGTGGACGGGAGAGAGACCCAGTACTTC. It specifies CASSQVDGRETQYF.

In its sample, this clone was seen once. This rearrangement joins TRBV2 to TRBJ1-2; 10 nucleotides agree with TRBD1. This CDR3 is built from 17 residues. Germline V gene data show CDR1 as SNHLY and CDR2 as FYNNEI. Unmatched junction bases numbered 16, after V lost 6 bases and J lost 6 bases. Written as DNA, the CDR3 is TGTGCCAGCAGGGGGGACAGGGGCGCTCTTAATACCCATGGCTACACCTTC. Protein sequence: CASRGDRGALNTHGYTF.

V gene TRBV18 combines with J gene TRBJ1-3; no definite D call. The CDR3 contains 15 residues. The germline V gene encodes CDR1 KGHSH and CDR2 LQKENI. Trimming left V 2 bases short and J 0 bases short, with 8 bases between. The CDR3 nucleotides are TGTGCCAGCTCACCAGAACAAAGCTCTGGAAACACCATATATTTT. Its translation: CASSPEQSSGNTIYF. Drawing the rest from reference TRBV18 and TRBJ1-3, the complete variable domain is NAGVMQNPRHLVRRRGQEARLRCSPMKGHSHVYWYRQLPEEGLKFMVYLQKENIIDESGMPKERFSAEFPKEGPSILRIQQVVRGDSAAYFCASSPEQSSGNTIYFGEGSWLTVV.

The chain links TRBV19 to TRBJ1-5; D gene uncertain. V lost 3 bases to trimming and J lost 5 bases, with 5 bases between them. The CDR3 loop spans 12 amino acids. Germline values: CDR1 LNHDA, CDR2 SQIVND (reference sequence). The CDR3 DNA is TGTGCCAGTAGTATTCCGGATCAGCCCCAGCATTTT. Amino acids: CASSIPDQPQHF.

The V and J genes are TRBV6-5 and TRBJ2-2; 8 bases agree with TRBD2. The CDR3 is made up of 15 amino acids. The V gene end was trimmed by 2 bases and the J gene end by 7 bases; junction bases not matched to a gene: 6. CDR1 and CDR2 from the germline V gene are MNHEY and SVGAGI. Here the CDR3 DNA reads TGTGCCAGCAGTTACCGGGCGGGAGGTGGCGGGGAGCTGTTTTTT. This codes for CASSYRAGGGGELFF.

The chain is built from TRBV28 and TRBJ1-5; tentatively, D is TRBD1 (5 bases). V gave up 3 bases and J gave up 4 bases, with 13 bases separating them. Germline assignment: CDR1 MDHEN and CDR2 SYDVKM. This CDR3 is 15 amino acids long. CDR3 sequence: CASSFWGGQNQPQHF. The CDR3 DNA is TGTGCCAGCAGTTTCTGGGGCGGCCAGAATCAGCCCCAGCATTTT.

This chain uses TRBV5-1 with TRBJ1-6, with 8 bases lining up with TRBD1. Germline V gene lookup returns CDR1 SGHRS and CDR2 YFSETQ. V trimming: 4 bases; J trimming: 7 bases; junction bases outside the gene matches: 4. The CDR3 sequence is 14 residues long. CDR3 DNA sequence: TGCGCCAGCAGCGTGGGACAGGCAAATTCACCCCTCCACTTT. It codes for CASSVGQANSPLHF.

The CDR3 nucleotides are TGTGCCAGCCGGAGGGGGGACAGGGGAGCTTCACCCCTCCACTTT. Protein sequence: CASRRGDRGASPLHF. The chain combines TRBV28 with TRBJ1-6; 10 bases align to TRBD1. In germline, CDR1 is MDHEN, CDR2 SYDVKM. The CDR3 runs 15 residues. V was pared by 8 bases and J by 9 bases, with 10 bases of the junction left unmatched.

The chain recombines TRBV5-6 with TRBJ1-2; D is unresolved. The CDR3 is made up of 13 amino acids. Germline V lookup: CDR1 SGHDT, CDR2 YYEEEE. V was pared by 8 bases and J by 4 bases, with 15 bases between. The CDR3 sequence is CASQRSEIYGYTF. The CDR3 DNA reads as TGTGCCAGTCAGCGGTCCGAAATCTATGGCTACACCTTC.

The rearrangement uses TRBV28 and TRBJ1-1; 7 bases line up with TRBD1. Germline CDR1 MDHEN, CDR2 SYDVKM. The CDR3 spans 14 residues. Trimming removed 6 bases from V and 6 bases from J; junction bases left unmatched: 10. CDR3 DNA: TGTGCCAGCAGACCCCCCGACAGGGATGCTGAAGCTTTCTTT. Encoded protein: CASRPPDRDAEAFF. The full variable domain, in which reference TRBV28 and TRBJ1-1 provide the parts outside the CDR3, is DVKVTQSSRYLVKRTGEKVFLECVQDMDHENMFWYRQDPGLGLRLIYFSYDVKMKEKGDIPEGYSVSREKKERFSLILESASTNQTSMYLCASRPPDRDAEAFFGQGTRLTVV.

J is TRBJ1-3 and V is TRBV5-1; 7 bases are shared with TRBD1. Looked up from germline, CDR1 is SGHRS and CDR2 is YFSETQ. Trimming removed 1 base from V and 2 bases from J; junction bases left unmatched: 6. CDR3 length: 16 residues. CDR3 sequence: CASSLMTGITGNTIYF. The CDR3 DNA sequence: TGCGCCAGCAGCTTGATGACAGGGATTACTGGAAACACCATATATTTT.

The chain recombines TRBV5-1 with TRBJ2-5, with 7 bases matching TRBD1. V was clipped by 5 bases and J by 0 bases; unmatched bases: 7. Germline CDR1 and CDR2: SGHRS and YFSETQ. The CDR3 sequence is 15 residues long. CDR3 DNA sequence: TGCGCCAGCAGGATAGCTACAGGGGACCAAGAGACCCAGTACTTC. Translating it yields CASRIATGDQETQYF. The whole variable domain, remainder taken from reference TRBV5-1 and TRBJ2-5, is KAGVTQTPRYLIKTRGQQVTLSCSPISGHRSVSWYQQTPGQGLQFLFEYFSETQRNKGNFPGRFSGRQFSNSRSEMNVSTLELGDSALYLCASRIATGDQETQYFGPGTRLLVL.

The chain links TRBV2 to TRBJ2-1; no firm D call. V lost 5 bases and J lost 5, with 13 bases in between. The CDR3 spans 14 residues. Per germline, CDR1 SNHLY and CDR2 FYNNEI. The CDR3 spells CASSRRVLDNEQFF. The CDR3 region has the DNA TGTGCCAGCAGTCGCCGGGTCCTGGACAATGAGCAGTTCTTC.